A single T cell receptor beta chain is shown here with its context. The antigen is unknown. The data were taken from a study of Ad26.COV2.S vaccination and SARS-CoV-2 variants. Study-level findings and limits: Vaccinated individuals (as opposed to placebo recipients) had higher spike-specific TCR breadth.

The treatment denotes: roughly 19 received Ad26.COV2.S at low or high dose, single or two shots; a few received placebo; per-sample allocation not given. Following the first vaccine or placebo injection, samples were taken on day 63. The method was immunoSEQ multiplex PCR; TCRdb's version includes in-frame clones alone and lacks a portion of them. The data contain fewer than 400,000 clones, around 84% of them singletons. The J segment lost 10 bases and the V segment lost 0 bases, leaving 9 bases of the junction unmatched. This CDR3 has 16 amino acids. The germline CDR1 and CDR2 sequences are LGHNA and YNFKEQ.

The chain is built from TRBV4-2 and TRBJ2-1; 10 bases agree with TRBD2. The sequencing here drew on peripheral blood, taken in a trial of Ad26.COV2.S vaccine versus placebo. The source is a person between 18 and 65 years old who received the Ad26.COV2.S COVID-19 vaccine or a placebo. The CDR3 protein is CASSQDPSGGAREQFF. CDR3 coding DNA: TGTGCCAGCAGCCAAGATCCCAGCGGGGGGGCCAGAGAGCAGTTCTTC.